The 16 T cell receptor beta chains reported below all come from one sample, sequenced in a study of vaccination effects on CD4 cells after COVID-19. The culture ran for approximately 11 days before CD4+ T cells were isolated. These receptors' targets are unknown. Measured with immunoSEQ multiplex PCR; TCRdb has only the in-frame clones, and not every one. The repertoire holds around 37,000 clones, with 65% to 80% as singletons. The specimen was CD4+ T cells from PBMCs cultured without peptide, collected before COVID-19 vaccination. All receptors derive from a human donor who received a COVID-19 vaccine.

DNA for the CDR3: TGCAGCGTGGGGGACAAAAGTCGTTTCTACGAGCAGTACTTC. This translates into CSVGDKSRFYEQYF. This rearrangement joins TRBV29-1 to TRBJ2-7; perhaps TRBD1 as D (6 bases). V was pared by 6 bases and J by 3 bases, with 18 bases between. The CDR3 extends over 14 amino acids. Germline values: CDR1 SQVTM, CDR2 ANQGSEA.

The chain joins TRBV6-2 or TRBV6-3 to TRBJ2-1; D tentatively reads TRBD1 or TRBD2 (5 bases each). V lost 6 bases and J lost 7, with 22 bases in between. Germline V gene sequence: CDR1 MNHEY, CDR2 SVGEGT. The CDR3 has 16 amino acids. The CDR3 is CASSPPFEGLENEQFF. Here the CDR3 DNA reads TGTGCCAGCAGCCCCCCATTCGAGGGGCTCGAGAATGAGCAGTTCTTC.

This clone showed up just a few times. This chain links TRBV2 with TRBJ1-1; D gene unclear. The V end was cut by 4 bases, the J end by 1 base, with 10 bases between. Per the germline V gene, CDR1 is SNHLY and CDR2 is FYNNEI. This CDR3 spans 14 amino acids. CDR3 in DNA: TGTGCCAGCAGTGTAACCCGGGAGAACACTGAAGCTTTCTTT. Translated, it gives CASSVTRENTEAFF.

This chain connects TRBV11-1 to TRBJ1-1; 8 bases agree with TRBD1. Germline trimming cut 1 base from V and 0 bases from J; bases unmatched to any gene: 1. This CDR3 is 15 amino acids long. Germline assignment: CDR1 SGHAT and CDR2 FQDESV (reference sequence). For the CDR3, the DNA is TGTGCCAGCAGCTTAGGGACAGGGATGAACACTGAAGCTTTCTTT. This codes for CASSLGTGMNTEAFF.

The chain recombines TRBV19 with TRBJ2-2; 8 bases line up with TRBD2. Per the germline V gene, CDR1 is LNHDA and CDR2 is SQIVND (reference sequence). The CDR3 length is 15 residues. J lost 2 bases, V lost 4 bases, and 3 bases had no gene match. The CDR3 is CASSTSGRNTGELFF. CDR3 sequence (DNA): TGTGCCAGTAGTACCAGCGGGAGAAACACCGGGGAGCTGTTTTTT. Based on the CDR3 plus reference TRBV19 and TRBJ2-2, the full variable domain is DGGITQSPKYLFRKEGQNVTLSCEQNLNHDAMYWYRQDPGQGLRLIYYSQIVNDFQKGDIAEGYSVSREKKESFPLTVTSAQKNPTAFYLCASSTSGRNTGELFFGEGSRLTVL.

This clone has a handful of counts. V is TRBV3-1 (or the pseudogene TRBV3-2) and J is TRBJ1-1; D is ambiguous. CDR1 LGHDT and CDR2 YNNKEL come from the germline V gene (reference sequence). The V end was cut by 1 base, the J end by 1 base, with 7 bases between. This CDR3 region has 14 residues. The CDR3 is CASSQVEGNTEAFF. In nucleotides, the CDR3 is TGTGCCAGCAGCCAAGTTGAGGGGAACACTGAAGCTTTCTTT.

The chain uses TRBV5-8 and TRBJ2-7, with TRBD2 as a possible D gene (6 bases). Germline loops: CDR1 SGHTS, CDR2 YDEGEE. The CDR3 extends over 15 amino acids. The V end was cut by 4 bases, the J end by 3 bases, with 17 bases between. The CDR3 DNA is TGTGCCAGCAGCCTGGGAGGTGTGGGCATCTACGAGCAGTACTTC. Protein: CASSLGGVGIYEQYF.

The rearrangement joins TRBV3-1 (or the pseudogene TRBV3-2) to TRBJ2-7; 7 positions match TRBD1. This CDR3 is built from 14 residues. Germline lookup yields CDR1 LGHDT and CDR2 YNNKEL (reference sequence). V shed 3 bases, J shed 2 bases, and the junction held 4 bases outside the gene matches. The CDR3 loop is CASSHGDRAYEQYF. Written as DNA, the CDR3 is TGTGCCAGCAGCCACGGAGACAGGGCCTACGAGCAGTACTTC.

The chain carries TRBV4-1 and TRBJ1-4; tentatively, D is TRBD1 (6 bases). V lost 1 base, J lost 4 bases, and 13 bases lay in between. The CDR3 is 16 amino acids. Germline V lookup: CDR1 MGHRA, CDR2 YSYEKL. CDR3 sequence (DNA): TGCGCCAGCAGCCAAGGGGGGCGGATCTATAATGAAAAACTGTTTTTT. Translated: CASSQGGRIYNEKLFF.

The chain has TRBV24-1 and TRBJ1-6; 7 bases are shared with TRBD1. CDR3 length: 14 amino acids. With V trimmed by 4 bases and J by 7 bases, 3 bases remained unmatched. Germline CDR1 and CDR2: KGHDR and SFDVKD. Written as DNA, the CDR3 is TGTGCCACCAGTGAGGGACAGACAAATTCACCCCTCCACTTT. It encodes CATSEGQTNSPLHF.

This clone has a handful of counts. The genes are TRBV14 and TRBJ2-1, with TRBD2 identical over 12 bases. The V gene end was trimmed by 6 bases and the J gene end by 4 bases; junction bases not matched to a gene: 4. The germline V gene has CDR1 SGHDN and CDR2 FVKESK. The CDR3 spans 15 residues. CDR3 loop: CASRSTSGSYNEQFF. The CDR3 DNA is TGTGCCAGCAGGTCGACTAGCGGGAGTTACAATGAGCAGTTCTTC.

The chain joins TRBV5-1 to TRBJ2-1, with D possibly matching TRBD1 (6 bases). V was trimmed by 4 bases and J by 9 bases, leaving 20 bases between them. Germline CDR1 reads SGHRS; CDR2 reads YFSETQ. The CDR3 loop spans 15 amino acids. CDR3 bases: TGCGCCAGCAGCGCTCTGGGGGCGCGGAATGGTGAGCAGTTCTTC. Amino acids: CASSALGARNGEQFF.

The chain has TRBV19 and TRBJ1-5, with TRBD1 matching over 11 bases. Trimming took 4 bases from V and 3 from J; bases not matched to a gene: 11. Looked up from germline, CDR1 is LNHDA and CDR2 is SQIVND (reference sequence). The CDR3 contains 18 residues. CDR3 DNA: TGTGCCAGTAGTACGACTCGGGGACAGGGGGAATACAATCAGCCCCAGCATTTT. Translated: CASSTTRGQGEYNQPQHF.

The rearrangement links TRBV6-5 to TRBJ2-1, with 7 bases identical to TRBD2. Losses at the gene ends were 6 bases for V and 0 bases for J; bases not matched to a gene: 5. The CDR3 is 15 residues long. CDR1 and CDR2 from the germline V gene are MNHEY and SVGAGI. DNA for the CDR3: TGTGCCAGCAGGAACACGGGGGGCTCCTACAATGAGCAGTTCTTC. Amino acid sequence: CASRNTGGSYNEQFF.

The chain employs TRBV11-2 and TRBJ2-7, with D unclear. Trimming pared 5 bases from V and 2 bases from J, leaving 10 bases between. From germline, CDR1 is SGHAT and CDR2 FQNNGV. The CDR3 runs 13 residues. CDR3 sequence reads: CASSPLTTYEQYF. CDR3 nucleotide sequence: TGTGCCAGCAGCCCCCTTACCACCTACGAGCAGTACTTC.

CDR3 DNA sequence: TGTGCCAGCAGGACAGACCCGAATAATTCACCCCTCCACTTT. Its translation is CASRTDPNNSPLHF. The rearrangement uses TRBV6-5 and TRBJ1-6, with D tentatively TRBD1 (5 bases). The germline gives CDR1 MNHEY, CDR2 SVGAGI. The CDR3 consists of 14 residues. Trimming removed 6 bases from V and 5 bases from J, with 11 bases in between.